This TCR beta chain was identified in a study of Ad26.COV2.S vaccination and SARS-CoV-2 variants. Study as a whole: Donor got 5x10^10 or 1x10^11 viral particles of Ad26.COV2.S. Study-wide results and limits: Researchers cautioned that TCR breadth and depth analyses may have underestimated total T cell responses. Placebo and vaccine recipients had non-spike TCR breadth that was similar.

Treatment here: about 20 received Ad26.COV2.S at low or high dose, single or two shots; about five received placebo; per-sample allocation not given. Samples were taken on day 63 after the first vaccine or placebo injection. Vaccination used an Ad26 vector expressing Wuhan-strain SARS-CoV-2 spike. Germline V lookup: CDR1 MGHRA, CDR2 YSYEKL. CDR3 length: 14 residues. V lost 5 bases and J lost 8; bases outside the gene matches: 8. This table comes from immunoSEQ multiplex PCR, and its TCRdb copy is limited to in-frame clones, with some not included. Here the sample spans about 680,000 clones, 89% being singletons. Of note for this clone: Its specificity is not known.

The TCR sequence derives from a person aged 18 to 65 who received the Ad26.COV2.S COVID-19 vaccine or a placebo. This sequence joins TRBV4-1 and TRBJ2-4, with 8 bases lining up with TRBD1. Sequenced here: peripheral blood, sampled in a trial of Ad26.COV2.S vaccine versus placebo. CDR3 in DNA: TGCGCCAGCAGCGGAGATCAGGGGGCGGACATTCAGTACTTC. The encoded protein is CASSGDQGADIQYF.